The 20 T cell receptor beta chains presented below share a single source sample, sequenced in a study of glioma-infiltrating T cells. Amplification of TCR alpha and beta CDR3 regions from RNA used iRepertoire nested multiplex PCR. MiXCR, applied by TCRdb to the multiplex PCR reads, yields one record per CDR3 protein. The sample has 300,000 to 400,000 distinct CDR3 sequences, approximately 42% seen once. Sequenced input: glioma tissue, nonneoplastic brain tissue, or PBMCs (not recorded which). Source of these receptors: a human donor with low-grade glioma or glioblastoma, undergoing nonglioma brain surgery, or in good health (not recorded which).

This sequence joins TRBV15 and TRBJ2-7; D uncertain. The germline gives CDR1 LNHNV, CDR2 YYDKDF (reference sequence). This CDR3 has 14 residues. V dropped 0 bases and J dropped 3 bases, with 9 bases sitting between them. The CDR3 reads CATSRDVTRYEQYF. CDR3 nucleotide sequence: TGTGCCACCAGCAGAGATGTAACACGCTACGAGCAGTACTTC. Complete variable domain (other parts from reference TRBV15 and TRBJ2-7): DAMVIQNPRYQVTQFGKPVTLSCSQTLNHNVMYWYQQKSSQAPKLLFHYYDKDFNNEADTPDNFQSRRPNTSFCFLDIRSPGLGDTAMYLCATSRDVTRYEQYFGPGTRLTVT.

The gene calls are TRBV5-1 and TRBJ2-5; possibly TRBD2 for D (5 bases). CDR3 length equals 19 residues. V gave up 1 base and J gave up 5 bases, with 27 bases separating them. The germline gives CDR1 SGHRS, CDR2 YFSETQ. Here the CDR3 DNA reads TGCGCCAGCAGCTTGAGGCCGAGAGGACTCCAGTCGCTAACGGAGACCCAGTACTTC. Protein product: CASSLRPRGLQSLTETQYF.

A remark on this clonotype: One end of the junction is discordant with germline, which a read error may explain. The chain combines TRBV10-3 with TRBJ2-3; perhaps TRBD2 as D (5 bases). The CDR3 totals 16 residues. The germline V gene encodes CDR1 ENHRY and CDR2 SYGVKD. CDR3 residues: CAISESASWSTDAQYF. The CDR3 DNA sequence: TGTGCCATCAGTGAGTCGGCTAGCTGGAGCACAGATGCGCAGTATTTT.

The chain is built from TRBV7-2 and TRBJ2-1; tentative D call: TRBD1 (6 bases). Looked up from germline, CDR1 is SGHTA and CDR2 is FQGNSA. V was shortened by 5 bases and J by 10 bases, with 21 bases between the two germline ends. The CDR3 loop spans 15 amino acids. The CDR3 region has the DNA TGTGCCAGCAGCCAAGTATCCGGACAGTCCTACGAGCAGTTCTTC. It yields the protein CASSQVSGQSYEQFF.

The rearrangement uses TRBV6-1 and TRBJ2-7; 9 bases map to TRBD1. The ends lost 6 bases at V and 3 bases at J; junction bases unmatched: 6. CDR3 length: 14 amino acids. Germline V gives CDR1 MNHNS, CDR2 SASEGT. The CDR3 loop reads CASRRGQGSYEQYF. DNA of the CDR3: TGTGCCAGCAGAAGGGGACAGGGAAGCTACGAGCAGTACTTC.

Concerning this clonotype itself: The conserved final phenylalanine or tryptophan is absent from the CDR3, which likely points to a read error. V and J are TRBV7-9 and TRBJ2-3, with TRBD2 identical over 8 bases. This CDR3 contains 12 residues. With 1 base clipped from V and 11 bases from J, the junction kept 2 bases outside the gene matches. Per the germline V gene, CDR1 is SEHNR and CDR2 is FQNEAQ (reference sequence). The CDR3 sequence: CASSLVGLEQYL. The CDR3 region has the DNA TGTGCCAGCAGCTTAGTGGGACTAGAGCAGTATCTT.

CDR3 sequence (DNA): TGCAGTGCTACAGGGGCAACTAATGAAAAACTGTTTTTT. The encoded protein is CSATGATNEKLFF. This chain uses TRBV20-1 with TRBJ1-4, with a weak D call TRBD1 (6 bases). The CDR3 spans 13 residues. The germline gives CDR1 DFQATT, CDR2 SNEGSKA (reference sequence). V lost 4 bases and J lost 0, with 6 bases in between.

This clonotype was recorded a few times. The J gene is TRBJ2-7, the V gene TRBV2; weak D call: TRBD1 (6 bases). The CDR3 has 15 amino acids. The germline CDR1 and CDR2 sequences are SNHLY and FYNNEI. Trimming pared 4 bases from V and 1 base from J, leaving 14 bases between. The chain's CDR3 is CASSATDSVSYEQYF. CDR3 DNA: TGTGCCAGCAGTGCTACGGACAGTGTTTCCTACGAGCAGTACTTC.

The V gene is TRBV20-1, the J gene TRBJ1-5, with 7 bases matching TRBD1. This CDR3 region has 14 residues. V dropped 0 bases and J dropped 9; count of bases not matched to a gene: 8. Germline-derived CDR1 and CDR2 are DFQATT and SNEGSKA (reference sequence). The CDR3 sequence: CSARDYRGRLPQHF. CDR3 DNA: TGCAGTGCTAGAGATTACAGGGGCCGGCTGCCCCAGCATTTT.

The gene calls are TRBV20-1 and TRBJ1-2, with TRBD1 as a possible D gene (6 bases). Trimming removed 4 bases at V and 2 bases at J, with 14 bases between. Germline V gene sequence: CDR1 DFQATT, CDR2 SNEGSKA (reference sequence). The CDR3 totals 14 residues. CDR3 in DNA: TGCAGTGCTAAGGGCAGGGGAGCCAACTATGGCTACACCTTC. Translation gives CSAKGRGANYGYTF.

This clonotype was observed at least ten times. V usage is TRBV6-2 or TRBV6-3 and J usage is TRBJ1-5; D ambiguous. Germline V CDR1 and CDR2: MNHEY, SVGEGT. This CDR3 has 14 amino acids. The V gene lost 3 bases and the J gene lost 9 bases, with 15 bases spanning the gap. This chain's CDR3 is CASSYVRRERPQHF. The CDR3 DNA is TGTGCCAGCAGTTATGTTAGAAGAGAACGGCCCCAGCATTTT.

The V and J genes are TRBV20-1 and TRBJ1-2, with 8 bases fitting TRBD1. CDR3 length: 12 amino acids. CDR1 and CDR2 (germline): DFQATT, SNEGSKA (reference sequence). The V and J ends lost 5 bases and 8 bases, in that order; junction bases with no gene match: 7. CDR3 loop: CSADQGARGYTF. DNA for the CDR3: TGCAGTGCTGACCAGGGGGCACGGGGCTACACCTTC.

The V call is TRBV6-1, the J call TRBJ2-1; no clear D gene. With 7 bases removed from V and 5 bases from J, the gap between germline ends came to 9 bases. This CDR3 has 12 residues. The germline CDR1 and CDR2 sequences are MNHNS and SASEGT. The CDR3 is CASTRSNNEQFF. CDR3 DNA sequence: TGTGCCAGCACTCGGTCCAACAATGAGCAGTTCTTC.

As regards this clonotype: This likely comes from a read error, as the CDR3 has no conserved phenylalanine or tryptophan at its end. The V call is TRBV27, the J call TRBJ1-2; 8 positions agree with TRBD1. The CDR3 has 15 residues. V trimming: 6 bases; J trimming: 2 bases; junction bases outside the gene matches: 8. Germline CDR1 is MNHEY and CDR2 is SMNVEV (reference sequence). The CDR3 nucleotides read TGTGCCAGCAGATCTTACAGGGGGGAAAACTATGGCTACACCTTA. As protein: CASRSYRGENYGYTL.

This clonotype turned up a few times. This rearrangement joins TRBV4-2 to TRBJ1-1; D perhaps matches TRBD1 (5 bases). Trimming took off 0 bases at V and 5 bases at J, with 10 bases between the two ends. The germline V gene encodes CDR1 LGHNA and CDR2 YNFKEQ. This CDR3 is built from 14 residues. The CDR3 region has the DNA TGTGCCAGCAGCCAAGAACTAGGGGTTACTGAAGCTTTCTTT. This codes for CASSQELGVTEAFF.

For this clonotype: Since a much larger clone is just one base distant, this may be a read error. V and J are TRBV28 and TRBJ2-1; TRBD2 is a possible D gene (6 bases). Germline assignment: CDR1 MDHEN and CDR2 SYDVKM. V lost 5 bases and J 0 bases, leaving 11 bases between the germline ends. The CDR3 is 15 residues long. The CDR3 reads CASSREQSSYNEQFF. The CDR3 DNA follows: TGTGCCAGCAGTCGGGAGCAGAGCTCCTACAATGAGCAGTTCTTC.

This clonotype has only a few counts. The J gene is TRBJ1-2, the V gene TRBV7-2; D is perhaps TRBD1 (6 bases). This CDR3 comprises 14 residues. The V end was cut by 5 bases, the J end by 4 bases, with 14 bases between. Germline lookup yields CDR1 SGHTA and CDR2 FQGNSA. The CDR3 region has the DNA TGTGCCAGCAGCCCCGCGGGGGGGGCCTATGGCTACACCTTC. Its translation is CASSPAGGAYGYTF.

As regards this clonotype: The germline gene is not matched at one end of the junction; a read error may be the cause. This chain connects TRBV5-4 to TRBJ2-5; 11 nucleotides line up with TRBD1. The CDR3 is made up of 15 amino acids. Per the germline V gene, CDR1 is SGHNT and CDR2 is YYREEE (reference sequence). Here the CDR3 DNA reads TGTGCCAGCAGCGCGAGGACAGGGGGCCAAGAGACCGAGTACTTC. It yields the protein CASSARTGGQETEYF.

In its sample, this clonotype was seen a few times. This chain joins TRBV7-9 and TRBJ2-7; TRBD1 matches 8 bases. V shed 5 bases and J 5 bases; nucleotides not matched to a gene: 5. CDR1 is SEHNR, CDR2 FQNEAQ, per germline (reference sequence). This CDR3 has 13 amino acids. CDR3 in amino acids: CASSPRTGNEQYF. CDR3 nucleotide sequence: TGTGCCAGCAGCCCAAGGACAGGGAACGAGCAGTACTTC.

The chain carries TRBV28 and TRBJ1-2; weak D call: TRBD1 (6 bases). Trimming took 7 bases from V and 8 from J, leaving 23 bases between them. Per the germline V gene, CDR1 is MDHEN and CDR2 is SYDVKM. The CDR3 runs to 15 residues. CDR3 amino acids: CASTGRGAIPGGYTF. The CDR3 nucleotides read TGTGCCAGCACCGGACGGGGGGCCATACCTGGGGGCTACACCTTC.